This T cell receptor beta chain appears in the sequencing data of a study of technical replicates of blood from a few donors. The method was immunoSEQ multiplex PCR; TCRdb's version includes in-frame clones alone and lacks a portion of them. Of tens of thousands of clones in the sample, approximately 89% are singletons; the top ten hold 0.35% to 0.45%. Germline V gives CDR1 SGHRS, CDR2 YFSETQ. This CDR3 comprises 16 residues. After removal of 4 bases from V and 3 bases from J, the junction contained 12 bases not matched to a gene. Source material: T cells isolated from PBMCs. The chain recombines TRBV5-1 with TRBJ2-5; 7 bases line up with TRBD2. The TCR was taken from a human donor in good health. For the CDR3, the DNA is TGCGCCAGCAGCCCACGGAGGGGCGGGAGTGAAGAGACCCAGTACTTC. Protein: CASSPRRGGSEETQYF. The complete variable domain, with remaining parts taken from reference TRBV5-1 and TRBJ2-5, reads KAGVTQTPRYLIKTRGQQVTLSCSPISGHRSVSWYQQTPGQGLQFLFEYFSETQRNKGNFPGRFSGRQFSNSRSEMNVSTLELGDSALYLCASSPRRGGSEETQYFGPGTRLLVL.